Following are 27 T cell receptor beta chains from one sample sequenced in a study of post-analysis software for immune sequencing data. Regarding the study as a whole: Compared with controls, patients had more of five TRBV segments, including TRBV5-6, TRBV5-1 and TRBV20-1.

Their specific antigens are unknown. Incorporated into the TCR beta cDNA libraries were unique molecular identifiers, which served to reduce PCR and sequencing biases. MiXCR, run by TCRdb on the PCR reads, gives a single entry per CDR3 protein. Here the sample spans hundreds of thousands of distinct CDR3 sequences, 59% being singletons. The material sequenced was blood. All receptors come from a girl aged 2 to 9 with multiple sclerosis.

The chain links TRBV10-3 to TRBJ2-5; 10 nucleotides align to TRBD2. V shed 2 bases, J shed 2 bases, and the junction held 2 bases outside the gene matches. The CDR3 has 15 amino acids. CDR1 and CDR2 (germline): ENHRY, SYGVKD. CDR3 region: CAISEPTSGQETQYF. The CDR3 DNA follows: TGTGCCATCAGTGAGCCGACTAGCGGGCAAGAGACCCAGTACTTC.

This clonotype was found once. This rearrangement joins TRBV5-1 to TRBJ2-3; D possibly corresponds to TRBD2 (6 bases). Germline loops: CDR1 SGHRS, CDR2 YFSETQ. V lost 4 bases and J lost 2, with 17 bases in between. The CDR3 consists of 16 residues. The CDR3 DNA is TGCGCCAGCAGCCCGGGACTCAGTCTAATCACAGATACGCAGTATTTT. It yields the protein CASSPGLSLITDTQYF.

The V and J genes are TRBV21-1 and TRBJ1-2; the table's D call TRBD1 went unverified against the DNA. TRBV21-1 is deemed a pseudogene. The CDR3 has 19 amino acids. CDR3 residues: CASSKWGDRGAPVPYGYTF. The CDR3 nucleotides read TGTGCCAGCAGCAAATGGGGTGACAGGGGCGCGCCTGTGCCCTATGGCTACACCTTC.

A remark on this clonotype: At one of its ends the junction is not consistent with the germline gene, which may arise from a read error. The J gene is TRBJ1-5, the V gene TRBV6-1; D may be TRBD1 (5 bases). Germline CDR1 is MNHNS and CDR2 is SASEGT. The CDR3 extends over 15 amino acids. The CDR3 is CVSSEAQGNYQPQHF. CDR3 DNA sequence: TGTGTCAGCAGTGAAGCCCAGGGTAATTATCAGCCCCAGCATTTT.

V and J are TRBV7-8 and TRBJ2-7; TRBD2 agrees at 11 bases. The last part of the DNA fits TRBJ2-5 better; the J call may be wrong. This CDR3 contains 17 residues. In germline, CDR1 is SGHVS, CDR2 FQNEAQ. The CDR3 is CASSLAHLTSGEETQYF. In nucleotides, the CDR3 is TGTGCCAGCAGCTTAGCGCACCTGACTAGCGGGGAAGAGACCCAGTACTTC.

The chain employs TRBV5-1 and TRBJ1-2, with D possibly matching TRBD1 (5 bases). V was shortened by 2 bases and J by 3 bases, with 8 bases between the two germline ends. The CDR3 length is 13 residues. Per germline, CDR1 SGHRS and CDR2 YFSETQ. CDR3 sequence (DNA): TGCGCCAGCAGCTTACAGGATCACTATGGCTACACCTTC. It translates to CASSLQDHYGYTF. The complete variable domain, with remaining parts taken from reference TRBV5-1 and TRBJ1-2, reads KAGVTQTPRYLIKTRGQQVTLSCSPISGHRSVSWYQQTPGQGLQFLFEYFSETQRNKGNFPGRFSGRQFSNSRSEMNVSTLELGDSALYLCASSLQDHYGYTFGSGTRLTVV.

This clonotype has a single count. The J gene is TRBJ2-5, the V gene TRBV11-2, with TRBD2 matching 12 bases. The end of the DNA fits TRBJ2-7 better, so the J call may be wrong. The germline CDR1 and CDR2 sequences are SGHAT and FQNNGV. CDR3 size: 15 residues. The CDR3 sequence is CASSTPSGRAYEQYF. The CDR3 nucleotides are TGTGCCAGCAGCACTCCTAGCGGGAGGGCGTACGAGCAGTACTTC.

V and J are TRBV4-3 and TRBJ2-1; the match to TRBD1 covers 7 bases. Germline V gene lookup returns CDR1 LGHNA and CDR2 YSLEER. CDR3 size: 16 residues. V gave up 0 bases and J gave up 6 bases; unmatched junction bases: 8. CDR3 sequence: CASSQDRQGMSNEQFF. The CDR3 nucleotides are TGCGCCAGCAGCCAAGACAGACAGGGAATGTCCAATGAGCAGTTCTTC.

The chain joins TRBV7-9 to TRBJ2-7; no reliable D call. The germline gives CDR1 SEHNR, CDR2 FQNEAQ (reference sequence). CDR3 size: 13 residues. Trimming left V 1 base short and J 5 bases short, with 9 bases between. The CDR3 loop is CASSLGLLHEQYF. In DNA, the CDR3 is TGTGCCAGCAGCTTAGGACTTTTGCACGAGCAGTACTTC.

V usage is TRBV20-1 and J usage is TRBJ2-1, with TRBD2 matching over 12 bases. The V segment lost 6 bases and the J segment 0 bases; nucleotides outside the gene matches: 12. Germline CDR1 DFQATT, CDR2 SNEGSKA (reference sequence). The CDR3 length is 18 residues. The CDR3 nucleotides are TGCAGTGCGCCACTAGCGGGAGGCAATTTAGTCTCCTACAATGAGCAGTTCTTC. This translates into CSAPLAGGNLVSYNEQFF.

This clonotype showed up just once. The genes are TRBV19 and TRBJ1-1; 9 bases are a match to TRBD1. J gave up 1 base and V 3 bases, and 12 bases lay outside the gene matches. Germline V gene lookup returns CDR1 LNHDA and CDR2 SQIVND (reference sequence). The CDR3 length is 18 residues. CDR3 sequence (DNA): TGTGCCAGTAGTATCCTTCCGGGACAGGGTACGGGGAACACTGAAGCTTTCTTT. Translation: CASSILPGQGTGNTEAFF.

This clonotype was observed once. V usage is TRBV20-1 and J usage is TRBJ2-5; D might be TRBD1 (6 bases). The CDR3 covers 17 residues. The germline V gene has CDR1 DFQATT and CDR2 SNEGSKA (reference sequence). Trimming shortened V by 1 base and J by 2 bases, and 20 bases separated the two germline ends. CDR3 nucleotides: TGCAGTGCTAGAGGGAGGCCCCAGGGGTCCTATCAAGAGACCCAGTACTTC. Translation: CSARGRPQGSYQETQYF.

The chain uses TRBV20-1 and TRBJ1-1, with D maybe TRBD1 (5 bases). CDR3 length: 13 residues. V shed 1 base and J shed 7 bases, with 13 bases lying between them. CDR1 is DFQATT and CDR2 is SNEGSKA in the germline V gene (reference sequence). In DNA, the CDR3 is TGCAGTGCTAGAGGGAGGGGCGCGGGTGAAGCTTTCTTT. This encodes CSARGRGAGEAFF.

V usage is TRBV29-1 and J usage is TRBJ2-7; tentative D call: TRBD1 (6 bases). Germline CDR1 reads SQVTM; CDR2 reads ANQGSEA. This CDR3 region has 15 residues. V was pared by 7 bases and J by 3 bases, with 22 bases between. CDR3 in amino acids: CSASGTGHTLYEQYF. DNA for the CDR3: TGCAGCGCCTCAGGTACAGGGCACACTCTCTACGAGCAGTACTTC.

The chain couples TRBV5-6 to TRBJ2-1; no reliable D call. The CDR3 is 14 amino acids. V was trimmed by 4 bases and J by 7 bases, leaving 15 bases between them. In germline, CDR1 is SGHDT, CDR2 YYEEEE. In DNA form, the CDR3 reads TGTGCCAGCAGCCCGTCGGACGGAAGGAATGAGCAGTTCTTC. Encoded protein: CASSPSDGRNEQFF.

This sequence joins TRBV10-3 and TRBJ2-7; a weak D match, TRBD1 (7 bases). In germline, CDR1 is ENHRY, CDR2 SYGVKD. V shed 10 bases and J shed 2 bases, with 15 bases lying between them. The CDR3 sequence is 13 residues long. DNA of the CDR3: TGTGCCAGCGCGCGGGACAGTGCCTACGAGCAGTACTTC. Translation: CASARDSAYEQYF.

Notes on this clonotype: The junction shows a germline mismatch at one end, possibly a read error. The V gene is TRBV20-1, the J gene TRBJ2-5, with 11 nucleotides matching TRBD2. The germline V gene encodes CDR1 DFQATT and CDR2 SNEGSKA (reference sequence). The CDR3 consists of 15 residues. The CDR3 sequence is CSAELAGEVEETQYF. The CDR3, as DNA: TGCAGTGCTGAACTAGCGGGGGAGGTCGAAGAGACTCAGTACTTC.

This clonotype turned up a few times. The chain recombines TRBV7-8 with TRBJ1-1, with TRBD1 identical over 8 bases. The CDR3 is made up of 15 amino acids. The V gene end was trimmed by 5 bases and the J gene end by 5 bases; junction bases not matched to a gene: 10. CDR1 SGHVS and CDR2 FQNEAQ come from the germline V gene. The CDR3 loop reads CASSVPGGGRTEAFF. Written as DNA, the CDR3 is TGTGCCAGCAGCGTACCAGGGGGCGGGAGGACTGAAGCTTTCTTT.

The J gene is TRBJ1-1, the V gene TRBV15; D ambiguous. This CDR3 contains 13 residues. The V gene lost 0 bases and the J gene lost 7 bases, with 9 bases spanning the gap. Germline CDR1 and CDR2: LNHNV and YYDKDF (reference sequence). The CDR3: CATSRDLLGEAFF. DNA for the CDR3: TGTGCCACCAGCAGAGATCTACTGGGTGAAGCTTTCTTT.

In nucleotides, the CDR3 is TGCGCCAGCAGCCAAGTTTATGACGGGAGAGACCAAGAGACCCAGTACTTC. Translated, it gives CASSQVYDGRDQETQYF. This chain links TRBV4-1 with TRBJ2-5; weak D call: TRBD2 (6 bases). Trimming pared 1 base from V and 0 bases from J, leaving 15 bases between. The CDR3 is made up of 17 amino acids. Germline CDR1 and CDR2: MGHRA and YSYEKL.

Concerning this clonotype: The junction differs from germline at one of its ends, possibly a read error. CDR3: CANSEGQGTQYF. CDR3 DNA sequence: TGCGCCAACAGCGAAGGGCAGGGTACCCAGTACTTC. The rearrangement joins TRBV5-1 to TRBJ2-4, with a weak D call TRBD1 (5 bases). The CDR3 consists of 12 residues. The germline V gene encodes CDR1 SGHRS and CDR2 YFSETQ.

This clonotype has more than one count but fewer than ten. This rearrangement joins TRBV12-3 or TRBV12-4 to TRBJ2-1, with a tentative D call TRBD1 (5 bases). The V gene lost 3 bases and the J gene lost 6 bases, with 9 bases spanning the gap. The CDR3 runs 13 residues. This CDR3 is CASSFSRVNEQFF. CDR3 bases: TGTGCCAGCAGTTTCTCCAGGGTCAATGAGCAGTTCTTC.

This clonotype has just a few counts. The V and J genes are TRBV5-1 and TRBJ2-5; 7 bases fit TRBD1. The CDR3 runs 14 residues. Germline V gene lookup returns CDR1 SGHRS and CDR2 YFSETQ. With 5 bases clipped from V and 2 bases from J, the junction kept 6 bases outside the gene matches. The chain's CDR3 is CASRGTVRQETQYF. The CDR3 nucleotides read TGCGCCAGCAGGGGGACAGTGAGACAAGAGACCCAGTACTTC.

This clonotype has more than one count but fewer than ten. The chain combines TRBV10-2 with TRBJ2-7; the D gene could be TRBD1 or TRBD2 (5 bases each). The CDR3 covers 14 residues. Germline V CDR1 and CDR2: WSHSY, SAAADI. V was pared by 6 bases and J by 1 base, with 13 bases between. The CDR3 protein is CASRGDVGSYEQYF. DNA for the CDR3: TGCGCCAGCAGAGGGGACGTAGGATCCTACGAGCAGTACTTC.

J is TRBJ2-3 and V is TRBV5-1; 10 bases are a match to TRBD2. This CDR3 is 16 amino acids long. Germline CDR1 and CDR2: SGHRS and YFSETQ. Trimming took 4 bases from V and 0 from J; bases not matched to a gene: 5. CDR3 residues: CASSQSGRVSTDTQYF. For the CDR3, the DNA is TGCGCCAGCAGCCAGAGCGGGAGGGTGAGCACAGATACGCAGTATTTT.

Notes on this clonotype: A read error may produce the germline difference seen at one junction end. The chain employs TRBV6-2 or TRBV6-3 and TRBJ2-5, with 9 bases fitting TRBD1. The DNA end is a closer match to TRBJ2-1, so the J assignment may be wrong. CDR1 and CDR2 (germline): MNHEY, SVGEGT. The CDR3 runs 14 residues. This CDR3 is CASRDGTGRNDQFF. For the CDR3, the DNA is TGTGCCAGCAGGGACGGGACAGGGAGGAATGACCAGTTCTTC.

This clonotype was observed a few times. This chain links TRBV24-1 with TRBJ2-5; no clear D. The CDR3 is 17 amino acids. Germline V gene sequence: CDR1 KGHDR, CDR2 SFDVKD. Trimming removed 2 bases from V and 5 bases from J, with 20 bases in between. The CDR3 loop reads CATSDSPLFWGPETQYF. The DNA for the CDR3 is TGTGCCACCAGTGATTCACCCTTGTTCTGGGGTCCGGAGACCCAGTACTTC.